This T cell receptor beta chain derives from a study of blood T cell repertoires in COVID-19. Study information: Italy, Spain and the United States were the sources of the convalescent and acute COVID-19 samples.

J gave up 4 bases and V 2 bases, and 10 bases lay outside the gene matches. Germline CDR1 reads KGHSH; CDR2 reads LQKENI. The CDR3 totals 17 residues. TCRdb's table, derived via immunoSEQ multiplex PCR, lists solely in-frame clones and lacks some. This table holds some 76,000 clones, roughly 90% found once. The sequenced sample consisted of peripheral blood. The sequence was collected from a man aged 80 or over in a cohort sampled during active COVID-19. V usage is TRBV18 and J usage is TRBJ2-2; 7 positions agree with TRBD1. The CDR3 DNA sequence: TGTGCCAGCTCACCAAGTCGAAGGGGGCGCGGCACCGGGGAGCTGTTTTTT. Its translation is CASSPSRRGRGTGELFF.